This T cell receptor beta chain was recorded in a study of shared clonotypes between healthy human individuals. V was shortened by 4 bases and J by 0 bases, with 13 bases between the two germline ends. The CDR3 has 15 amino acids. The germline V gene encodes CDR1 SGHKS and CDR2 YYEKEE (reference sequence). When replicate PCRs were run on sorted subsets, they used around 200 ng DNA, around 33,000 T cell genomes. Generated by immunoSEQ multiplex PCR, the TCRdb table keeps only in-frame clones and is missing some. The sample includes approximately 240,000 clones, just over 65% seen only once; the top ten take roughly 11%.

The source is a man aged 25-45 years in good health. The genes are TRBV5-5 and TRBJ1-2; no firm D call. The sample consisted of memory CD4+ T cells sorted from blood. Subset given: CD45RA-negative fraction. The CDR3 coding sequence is TGTGCCAGCAGCCCAGGACCTCATTCTAACTATGGCTACACCTTC. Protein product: CASSPGPHSNYGYTF. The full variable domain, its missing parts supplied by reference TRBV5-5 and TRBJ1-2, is DAGVTQSPTHLIKTRGQQVTLRCSPISGHKSVSWYQQVLGQGPQFIFQYYEKEERGRGNFPDRFSARQFPNYSSELNVNALLLGDSALYLCASSPGPHSNYGYTFGSGTRLTVV.